Detailed here is one T cell receptor beta chain. After removal of 2 bases from V and 6 bases from J, the junction contained 9 bases not matched to a gene. From germline, CDR1 is GTSNPN and CDR2 SVGIG (reference sequence). The CDR3 has 14 residues. The data were produced by immunoSEQ multiplex PCR, yet TCRdb's version contains in-frame clones alone and is incomplete. The sample contains about 250,000 clones, 85% to 90% of which appear only once. The data belong to a study of blood T cell repertoires in COVID-19. The rearrangement uses TRBV30 and TRBJ2-7; 8 bases match TRBD1. Sequenced sample: PBMCs or T cells enriched from blood (not recorded which). The TCR originated in a middle-aged man who had recovered from COVID-19. The CDR3 DNA reads as TGTGCCTGGAGTCCAGGGACAGGAAGCGCCGAGCAGTACTTC. Translated, it gives CAWSPGTGSAEQYF.